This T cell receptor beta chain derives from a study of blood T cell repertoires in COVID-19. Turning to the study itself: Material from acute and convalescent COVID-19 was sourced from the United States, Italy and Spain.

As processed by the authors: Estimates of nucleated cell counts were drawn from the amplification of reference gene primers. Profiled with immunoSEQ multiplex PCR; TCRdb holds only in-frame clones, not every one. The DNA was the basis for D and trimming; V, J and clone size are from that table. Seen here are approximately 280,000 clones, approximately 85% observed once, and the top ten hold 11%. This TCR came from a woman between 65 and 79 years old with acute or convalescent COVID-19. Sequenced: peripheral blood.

CDR3 nucleotides: TGTGCCACCAGTGAAACGGGACTCCCCTCGGCCCAGTACTTC. It translates to CATSETGLPSAQYF. The rearrangement links TRBV24-1 to TRBJ2-5, with D tentatively TRBD2 (6 bases). The CDR3 runs 14 residues. CDR1 KGHDR and CDR2 SFDVKD come from the germline V gene. The V end lost 4 bases, the J end lost 9 bases, and 17 bases lay between the germline ends.